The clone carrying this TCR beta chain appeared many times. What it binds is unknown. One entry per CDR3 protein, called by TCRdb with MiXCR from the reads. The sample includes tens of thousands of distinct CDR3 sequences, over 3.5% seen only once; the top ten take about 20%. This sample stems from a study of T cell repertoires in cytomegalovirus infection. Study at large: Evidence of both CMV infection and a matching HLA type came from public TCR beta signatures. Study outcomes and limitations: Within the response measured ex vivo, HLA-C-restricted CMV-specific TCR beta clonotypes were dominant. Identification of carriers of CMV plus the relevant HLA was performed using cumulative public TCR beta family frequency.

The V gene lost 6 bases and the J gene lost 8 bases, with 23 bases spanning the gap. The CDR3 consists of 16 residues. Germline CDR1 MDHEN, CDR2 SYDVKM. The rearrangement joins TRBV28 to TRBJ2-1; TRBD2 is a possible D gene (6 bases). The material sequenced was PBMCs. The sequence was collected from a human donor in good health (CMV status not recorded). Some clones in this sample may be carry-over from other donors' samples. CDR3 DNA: TGTGCCAGCAGCCATGCGGGACTCCCAAGTTCATATGAGCAGTTCTTC. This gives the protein CASSHAGLPSSYEQFF. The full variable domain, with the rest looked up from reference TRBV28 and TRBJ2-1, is DVKVTQSSRYLVKRTGEKVFLECVQDMDHENMFWYRQDPGLGLRLIYFSYDVKMKEKGDIPEGYSVSREKKERFSLILESASTNQTSMYLCASSHAGLPSSYEQFFGPGTRLTVL.